What follows are 7 T cell receptor beta chains derived from one specimen sequenced in a study of cytomegalovirus exposure and HLA in healthy donors. The study ran its PCR with 60 Vbeta and 13 Jbeta primers. Method: immunoSEQ multiplex PCR; TCRdb's copy keeps in-frame clones and lacks some. The table shows over 120,000 clones, with roughly 9.7% occurring only once. The sequenced sample consisted of PBMCs. These TCRs come from a man aged 50-60 years in good health and CMV-seronegative.

The gene calls are TRBV2 and TRBJ1-1; 8 bases are shared with TRBD1. V lost 5 bases, J lost 7 bases, and 9 bases stayed unmatched. Germline V CDR1 and CDR2: SNHLY, FYNNEI. The CDR3 consists of 14 residues. CDR3 sequence reads: CASSSTGGLGEAFF. The CDR3 coding sequence is TGTGCCAGCAGTTCCACAGGGGGATTGGGTGAAGCTTTCTTT.

This chain uses TRBV2 with TRBJ2-1, with TRBD2 identical over 10 bases. CDR1 and CDR2 from the germline V gene are SNHLY and FYNNEI. The trim removed 6 bases at V and 7 bases at J, leaving 9 bases unmatched. This CDR3 contains 15 residues. For the CDR3, the DNA is TGTGCCAGCAGGCCCGGGACTAGCGAAAGGAATGAGCAGTTCTTC. Translated, it gives CASRPGTSERNEQFF.

This clone came up once. This chain joins TRBV7-3 and TRBJ2-3; 12 positions agree with TRBD2. V lost 5 bases, J lost 3 bases, and 9 bases stayed unmatched. CDR1 and CDR2 (germline): SGHTA, FQGTGA. The CDR3 sequence is 17 residues long. The CDR3 reads CASSQTSGGPLTDTQYF. The CDR3 DNA reads as TGTGCCAGCAGCCAGACTAGCGGGGGACCCCTAACAGATACGCAGTATTTT.

This clone was found a few times. V and J are TRBV7-9 and TRBJ2-3; tentatively, D is TRBD1 (6 bases). The CDR3 contains 18 residues. Germline V gene sequence: CDR1 SEHNR, CDR2 FQNEAQ (reference sequence). Deletions cut 4 bases from V and 4 bases from J, with 24 bases between. Here the CDR3 DNA reads TGTGCCAGCAGCTCGATAATCCTACAGGGCATAGACCCAGATACGCAGTATTTT. Amino acid sequence: CASSSIILQGIDPDTQYF.

The V call is TRBV5-1, the J call TRBJ2-3; 7 bases are shared with TRBD2. The trim removed 2 bases at V and 0 bases at J, leaving 3 bases unmatched. Germline CDR1 and CDR2: SGHRS and YFSETQ. The CDR3 contains 15 residues. CDR3 bases: TGCGCCAGCAGCTTTTGGGGGGGGAGCACAGATACGCAGTATTTT. Translated: CASSFWGGSTDTQYF.

In DNA, the CDR3 is TGTGCCTGGAGCGCGTACACTGAAGCTTTCTTT. Protein: CAWSAYTEAFF. The chain has TRBV30 and TRBJ1-1; D is uncertain. Germline CDR1 is GTSNPN and CDR2 is SVGIG (reference sequence). Deletions cut 3 bases from V and 3 bases from J, with 5 bases between. This CDR3 region has 11 residues.

About this clone itself: The sample contains more than one DNA sequence encoding this CDR3. The V gene is TRBV19, the J gene TRBJ2-3; D remains ambiguous. The CDR3 is 14 amino acids. The germline gives CDR1 LNHDA, CDR2 SQIVND (reference sequence). V was trimmed by 1 base and J by 0 bases, leaving 5 bases between them. The CDR3 loop is CASSIGGSTDTQYF. CDR3 bases: TGTGCCAGTAGTATAGGAGGCAGCACAGATACGCAGTATTTT.